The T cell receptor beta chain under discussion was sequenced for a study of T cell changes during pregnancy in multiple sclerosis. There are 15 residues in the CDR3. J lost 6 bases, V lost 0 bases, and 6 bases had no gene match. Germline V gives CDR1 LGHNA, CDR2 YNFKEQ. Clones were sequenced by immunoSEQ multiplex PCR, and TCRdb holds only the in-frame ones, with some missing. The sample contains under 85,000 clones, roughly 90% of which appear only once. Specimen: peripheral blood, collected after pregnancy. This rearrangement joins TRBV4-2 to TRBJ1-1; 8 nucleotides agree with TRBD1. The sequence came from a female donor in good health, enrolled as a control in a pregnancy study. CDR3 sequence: CASSQEQGDRAEAFF. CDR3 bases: TGTGCCAGCAGCCAAGAACAGGGGGATAGGGCTGAAGCTTTCTTT.